This T cell receptor (beta chain) was profiled in a study of T cells in Graves' hyperthyroidism and ophthalmopathy (dated by TCRdb to the late 2010s). Background for the entire study: Peripheral blood was sampled at the time of initial diagnosis, prior to any treatment. Once sampling was done, hyperthyroidism patients were given methimazole at a starting dose of 30 mg daily, whereas ophthalmopathy patients were given high-dose intravenous methylprednisolone. Whether ophthalmopathy could be predicted prospectively was tested in an independent validation cohort made up of fewer than 20 hyperthyroidism patients plus 17 patients who later progressed to ophthalmopathy. TCR Vbeta CDR3 sequencing of 140 or so peripheral blood samples (around 45 ophthalmopathy, roughly 74 hyperthyroidism and approximately 17 progressor patients) is reported in the paper. In addition, the study compared T-cell repertoires in thyroid tissue and in blood from roughly six Graves' hyperthyroidism patients. To identify distinguishing TCR V-J signatures, a discovery cohort of around 100 patients was used, comprising roughly 45 with Graves' ophthalmopathy and roughly 60 with stable Graves' hyperthyroidism. The 100 or so discovery patients were randomly split 7:3 into training and test sets.

At the junction V is shortened by 6 bases and J by 3 bases; bases outside the gene matches: 6. Spanning cysteine to phenylalanine, the CDR3 consists of 15 amino acids. Just CDR3 DNA is preserved here, 45 bases in frame from base 1. CDR1 DFQATT and CDR2 SNEGSKA are derived from the germline V gene (reference sequence). The TCR beta CDR3 regions were amplified from the RNA transcripts. The TCR CDR3 was subjected to a first round of RT-PCR using the HTBI primer set and the Qiagen OneStep RT-PCR kit. The libraries were constructed in a second round of multiplex PCR and then size-selected and purified. Libraries were sequenced paired-end with 100 bp reads on an Illumina HiSeq2000. As for the original processing: SOAPnuke was used to process the raw data, throwing out any read that contained adapters or uncalled bases, had a mean Phred below 15, or lacked an exact constant-primer or identifier match. High-quality paired reads were merged using COPE v1.2.5, and each unique nucleotide sequence was defined as a clonotype. Clonotypes were aligned to IMGT TRBV, TRBD and TRBJ reference segments using MiTCR v1.1. The analysis was restricted to V-J combinations with a frequency above 0.0001, which together covered 99% to 99.2% of the repertoires. The TCS score was defined as the ratio of F50 (clonal expansion) to E x V (chaos), calculated using BLOSUM62-based TCRdist between CDR3 peptides within each V-J. Welch's t-statistics and random forest reduced around 520 V-J features to around 14, which were used in a naive Bayes classifier (R e1071). The public reads were reanalyzed by TCRdb: fastp trimming at Q25, MiXCR alignment, in-frame beta chains only. One record per CDR3 amino acid sequence lists the most common genes and DNA. TCRdb, rather than the study authors, made the V and J calls. Within this sample are about 570,000 distinct CDR3 sequences, with about 14% of them counted one time only. Approximately 15% of the sample comes from the top ten.

Study-wide conclusions, independent of this receptor: Sample size was not statistically predetermined, and investigators were not blinded to group allocation. Ophthalmopathy was separated from stable hyperthyroidism by a 13 V-J signature model, with approximately 86% sensitivity and approximately 81% specificity obtained in cross-validation and 80%/75% obtained in testing. Most expanded thyroid clonotypes (frequency above 0.001) were also detected in blood, a finding suggesting that blood repertoires may reflect thyroid immune responses. In validation, the model predicted progression to ophthalmopathy with around 71% sensitivity and approximately 74% specificity, a median of approximately 6.5 months before onset.

Many counts were recorded for this clonotype. The antigen this receptor binds is unknown. No per-base quality is available; no much larger clone lies one base away. A patient counted as having stable Graves' hyperthyroidism if no progression to ophthalmopathy occurred over 18 months of follow-up. The hyperthyroidism patients were between 18 and 65 years old and newly diagnosed, with a disease duration of less than 2 months. Exclusion was applied to patients with uncontrolled infections, other autoimmune diseases, pregnancy or lactation. Diagnoses were based on clinical symptoms, serum thyroxine and TRAb, thyroid ultrasound and orbital computed tomography. Ficoll-Paque density gradient centrifugation was used to isolate PBMCs from 9.5 to 10 ml of fresh peripheral blood. Total RNA was extracted with Trizol reagent, and quality was checked on an Agilent 2100 Bioanalyzer.

Sequencing was carried out using blood. The clonotype comes from a woman between 40 and 55 years old with Graves' hyperthyroidism. The V gene is TRBV20-1 and the J gene is TRBJ2-1; 12 bases in between match TRBD2. The base sequence is TGCAGTGCCAGGACTAGCGGGAAGAGCTACAATGAGCAGTTCTTC. Protein translation: CSARTSGKSYNEQFF.